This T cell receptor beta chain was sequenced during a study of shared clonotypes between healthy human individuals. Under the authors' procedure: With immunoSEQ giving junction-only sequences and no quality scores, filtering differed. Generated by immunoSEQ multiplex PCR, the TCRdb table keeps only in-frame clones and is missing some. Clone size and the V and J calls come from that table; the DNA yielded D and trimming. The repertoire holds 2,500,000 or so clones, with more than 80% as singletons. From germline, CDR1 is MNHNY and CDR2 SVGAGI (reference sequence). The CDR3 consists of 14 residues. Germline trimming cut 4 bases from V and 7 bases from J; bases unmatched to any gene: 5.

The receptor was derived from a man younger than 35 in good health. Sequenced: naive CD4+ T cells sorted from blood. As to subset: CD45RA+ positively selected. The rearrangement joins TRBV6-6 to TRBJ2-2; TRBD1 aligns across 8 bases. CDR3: CASSSIQGVGELFF. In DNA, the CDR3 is TGTGCCAGCAGTTCTATACAGGGGGTCGGGGAGCTGTTTTTT.